This T cell receptor beta chain was captured by sequencing in a study of blood T cell repertoires in COVID-19. Study background: Donors in the United States, Italy and Spain gave samples during acute or convalescent COVID-19.

Germline CDR1 reads SGHRS; CDR2 reads YFSETQ. This CDR3 contains 14 residues. V dropped 6 bases and J dropped 5; count of bases not matched to a gene: 7. This clone was observed a single time. As originally analysed: Counts of nucleated cells, estimated from reference gene primer amplification, were obtained. The assay was immunoSEQ multiplex PCR, and TCRdb's table has in-frame clones only and misses some. V and J calls and clone size are as listed in that table; D and trimming were resolved from the DNA. Counted here are about 240,000 clones, approximately 78% occurring once; the ten biggest clones make up roughly 12%.

The clonotype was recovered from a woman between 55 and 75 years old with active or convalescent COVID-19. The genes are TRBV5-1 and TRBJ2-2, with TRBD2 identical over 7 bases. The source material was peripheral blood. The CDR3 DNA reads as TGCGCCAGCAAGCGGGGCCCCTTGACCGGGGAGCTGTTTTTT. Its protein is CASKRGPLTGELFF. Drawing the rest from reference TRBV5-1 and TRBJ2-2, the complete variable domain is KAGVTQTPRYLIKTRGQQVTLSCSPISGHRSVSWYQQTPGQGLQFLFEYFSETQRNKGNFPGRFSGRQFSNSRSEMNVSTLELGDSALYLCASKRGPLTGELFFGEGSRLTVL.